One and the same sample provided the 8 T cell receptor beta chains below, sequenced in a study of T cells in women clearing cervical HPV infection. Repertoires were generated with immunoSEQ multiplex PCR, while TCRdb's copy carries only in-frame clones and drops some. Seen in this sample are around 31,000 clones; the ten most common clones hold 3.5% to 5%. Sequencing was done on a sample of blood buffy coat. The origin of the receptors is a woman between 18 and 75 years old with a cervical HPV16 infection that either progressed to CIN3+ or cleared (not recorded which).

For this clone: Read coverage stops 3 residues before the CDR3 terminus; the germline J gene supplies the remainder. The chain carries TRBV5-1 and TRBJ2-3, with D maybe TRBD2 (6 bases). Germline loops: CDR1 SGHRS, CDR2 YFSETQ. The CDR3 spans 15 residues. The V end was cut by 0 bases, the J end by 0 bases, with 8 bases between. The CDR3 is CASSLVGTSTDTQYF. Incomplete CDR3 DNA: TGCGCCAGCAGCTTGGTAGGGACTAGCACAGATACG.

Remarks on this clone: The CDR3 end is not reached by the read, which stops 3 residues before it; the germline J gene fills it in. The chain is built from TRBV7-9 and TRBJ1-6, with 10 bases fitting TRBD1. V shed 1 base, J shed 9 bases, and the junction held 0 bases outside the gene matches. The CDR3 is made up of 14 amino acids. The germline V gene has CDR1 SEHNR and CDR2 FQNEAQ (reference sequence). The CDR3 loop reads CASSLGTGGSPLHF. The covered CDR3 bases are TGTGCCAGCAGCTTAGGGACAGGGGGTTCACCC.

A remark on this clone: The read falls 3 residues short of the CDR3 end, and the missing part is taken from the germline J gene. This chain uses TRBV6-2 or TRBV6-3 with TRBJ1-4, with D unclear. The germline CDR1 and CDR2 sequences are MNHEY and SVGEGT. This CDR3 is built from 12 residues. Incomplete CDR3 DNA: TGTGCCAGCAGTTACCCCCAGGCACCA. Translating gives CASSYPQAP. The complete CDR3 sequence is CASSYPQAPLFF.

Of note for this clone: The sequence runs out 3 residues before the end of the CDR3; the remainder is reconstructed from the germline J gene. The chain couples TRBV5-1 to TRBJ1-1; unclear D gene. Per germline, CDR1 SGHRS and CDR2 YFSETQ. V gave up 0 bases and J gave up 4 bases, with 7 bases separating them. CDR3 length: 13 amino acids. The covered CDR3 bases are TGCGCCAGCAGCTTGGCCGAGGGCACTGAA. Translated, it gives CASSLAEGTE. In full, the CDR3 reads CASSLAEGTEAFF. Combining the CDR3 with reference TRBV5-1 and TRBJ1-1 gives the whole variable domain KAGVTQTPRYLIKTRGQQVTLSCSPISGHRSVSWYQQTPGQGLQFLFEYFSETQRNKGNFPGRFSGRQFSNSRSEMNVSTLELGDSALYLCASSLAEGTEAFFGQGTRLTVV.

About this clone itself: The read halts 3 residues ahead of the CDR3 end, with the missing end drawn from the germline J gene. The V and J genes are TRBV7-2 and TRBJ1-2; the D gene is possibly TRBD1 (6 bases). Germline V gene lookup returns CDR1 SGHTA and CDR2 FQGNSA. The CDR3 covers 15 residues. The DNA read from the CDR3 is TGTGCCAGCAGCTTAGCGGGGGGGCCCTACAATGAC. Translated, it gives CASSLAGGPYND. The full-length CDR3 reads as CASSLAGGPYNDYTF.

With regard to this clone: The CDR3 end is not reached by the read, which stops 3 residues before it; the germline J gene fills it in. The chain employs TRBV20-1 and TRBJ1-1; TRBD1 agrees at 7 bases. Per the germline V gene, CDR1 is DFQATT and CDR2 is SNEGSKA (reference sequence). CDR3 size: 13 residues. V lost 6 bases and J lost 1; bases outside the gene matches: 5. Partial CDR3 DNA: TGCAGTGCCGGACAGGATTCGAACACTGAA. This sequence encodes CSAGQDSNTE. The whole CDR3 protein is CSAGQDSNTEAFF.

About this clone itself: The CDR3 extends 3 residues past the end of the read, so its final part is completed from the germline J gene. This chain joins TRBV29-1 and TRBJ2-3; perhaps TRBD1 as D (5 bases). Germline V CDR1 and CDR2: SQVTM, ANQGSEA. CDR3 length: 12 residues. The CDR3 bases that were read are TGCAGCGTTGAAACAGGTTCTGAGACG. Amino acid sequence: CSVETGSET. Given in full, the CDR3 is CSVETGSETQYF.

The sequenced CDR3 bases are TGTGCCAGCAGTTCCGGGACTCCCTCCTACAATGAG. Translated, it gives CASSSGTPSYNE. The whole CDR3 sequence reads CASSSGTPSYNEQFF. The V call is TRBV6-2 or TRBV6-3, the J call TRBJ2-1; tentative D call: TRBD2 (6 bases). The sequenced fragment ends 3 residues before the CDR3 boundary, so the rest is inferred from the germline J gene. The V gene lost 4 bases and the J gene lost 0 bases, with 10 bases spanning the gap. This CDR3 contains 15 residues. CDR1 MNHEY and CDR2 SVGEGT come from the germline V gene.